Presented here are 3 T cell receptor beta chains from one specimen sequenced in a study of blood T cell repertoires in COVID-19 (dated by TCRdb to the early 2020s). To prepare the library, the immunoSEQ multiplex PCR assay was applied. This is the immuneACCESS table as TCRdb keeps it, with only in-frame sequences that have V and J called. A part of the clones is gone; compared with another copy, unresolved V genes explain less than half, and the rest is unexplained. The sample table holds 200,000 to 250,000 clones, of which approximately 80% were seen once. Roughly 4.6% of the sample comes from the top ten. The sequenced sample consisted of peripheral blood. The receptors stem from a woman at least 80 years old with active or convalescent COVID-19.

J is TRBJ2-1 and V is TRBV9, with 13 nucleotides matching TRBD2. CDR1 and CDR2 (germline): SGDLS, YYNGEE. The CDR3 extends over 14 amino acids. Trimming cost V 4 bases and J 9 bases; bases outside gene matches: 4. Here the CDR3 reads CASSSRTSGSEQFF. Here the CDR3 DNA reads TGTGCCAGCAGCTCCCGGACTAGCGGGAGTGAGCAGTTCTTC. Full variable domain (remainder filled in from reference TRBV9 and TRBJ2-1): DSGVTQTPKHLITATGQRVTLRCSPRSGDLSVYWYQQSLDQGLQFLIQYYNGEERAKGNILERFSAQQFPDLHSELNLSSLELGDSALYFCASSSRTSGSEQFFGPGTRLTVL.

The J gene is TRBJ1-1, the V gene TRBV28, with 9 bases that match TRBD1. Germline V gives CDR1 MDHEN, CDR2 SYDVKM. This CDR3 region has 16 residues. The ends lost 2 bases at V and 6 bases at J; junction bases unmatched: 10. CDR3 protein: CASSLPGTGGRAEAFF. The CDR3, as DNA: TGTGCCAGCAGTTTACCTGGAACAGGGGGCCGGGCTGAAGCTTTCTTT.

The chain carries TRBV11-3 and TRBJ2-7; TRBD2 is a possible D gene (5 bases). The CDR3 extends over 14 amino acids. V dropped 5 bases and J dropped 2 bases, with 13 bases sitting between them. Germline lookup yields CDR1 SGHNT and CDR2 YENEEA. The chain's CDR3 is CASSNNGGAYEQYF. The CDR3 DNA reads as TGTGCCAGCAGCAACAATGGAGGAGCCTACGAGCAGTACTTC.